This TCR beta chain was captured in a study of blood T cell repertoires in COVID-19. Germline CDR1 reads SGHRS; CDR2 reads YFSETQ. The V gene end was trimmed by 5 bases and the J gene end by 5 bases; junction bases not matched to a gene: 9. The length of the CDR3 is 15 residues. As handled by the study authors: Using reference gene primer amplification, nucleated cell counts were estimated. TCRdb keeps only in-frame clones here, not all; method: immunoSEQ multiplex PCR. Clone size and V and J calls were adopted from that table, with D and trimming inferred from the DNA. The repertoire includes about 68,000 clones, less than 95% of them detected once, and roughly 0.53% sits in the top ten.

The sequence was collected from a man aged 45-65 years with COVID-19, enrolled during active disease. Material: peripheral blood. This chain links TRBV5-1 with TRBJ2-3; 9 bases agree with TRBD1. The CDR3 loop is CASRSQGQGGDTQYF. As DNA, the CDR3 is TGCGCCAGCAGATCTCAGGGACAGGGAGGAGATACGCAGTATTTT.